These T cell receptor beta chains were read from a single sample in a study of blood T cell repertoires in COVID-19. TCRdb keeps only in-frame clones here, not all; method: immunoSEQ multiplex PCR. The sample consists of around 310,000 clones, about 93% of them appearing once. The specimen was peripheral blood. The receptors come from a woman in her twenties or thirties with COVID-19, enrolled during active disease. The CDR3 runs from the conserved cysteine through the conserved F or W. The order of the fields is CDR3 DNA, CDR3 protein, clone size, V gene, J gene, D gene. A D gene is named only where the DNA matches it firmly. The size field is filled for only some rows; it gives once, few, many or a size class.

DNA: TGTGCCAGCAGTCTAGCGGGAGTTGGCACCGGGGAGCTGTTTTTT
CDR3: CASSLAGVGTGELFF
size: -
V: TRBV27
J: TRBJ2-2
D: TRBD2

DNA: TGTGCCAGCAGTTACAATTCAGGGGACCAGCCCCAGCATTTT
CDR3: CASSYNSGDQPQHF
size: -
V: TRBV6-5
J: TRBJ1-5
D: -

DNA: TGTGCCAGTGGGAAAGGACGGGAGAGGATCACCGGGGAGCTGTTTTTT
CDR3: CASGKGRERITGELFF
size: -
V: TRBV19
J: TRBJ2-2
D: -

DNA: TGTGCCAGCAGTCGACTAGCGGGAGGGTTCAGCTCCTACGAGCAGTACTTC
CDR3: CASSRLAGGFSSYEQYF
size: -
V: TRBV6-6
J: TRBJ2-7
D: TRBD2

DNA: TGTGCCAGCTCGCCGACAGGGACTCAGAGCTCTGGAAACACCATATATTTT
CDR3: CASSPTGTQSSGNTIYF
size: -
V: TRBV18
J: TRBJ1-3
D: TRBD1

DNA: TGTGCCAGCAGCCCGACGGACACCTTTGAAGCTTTCTTT
CDR3: CASSPTDTFEAFF
size: few
V: TRBV6-5
J: TRBJ1-1
D: -

DNA: TGTGCCAGCAGATCGACAGGGGCGAGTACTGAAGCTTTCTTT
CDR3: CASRSTGASTEAFF
size: few
V: TRBV5-5
J: TRBJ1-1
D: TRBD1

DNA: TGTGCCAGCAGCCCCGGGACAGGGTTTTCAGATACGCAGTATTTT
CDR3: CASSPGTGFSDTQYF
size: -
V: TRBV7-2
J: TRBJ2-3
D: TRBD1

DNA: TGTGCCAGCAGCCTGGGGACAGCTCGAGAGACCCAGTACTTC
CDR3: CASSLGTARETQYF
size: -
V: TRBV3-1/TRBV3-2
J: TRBJ2-5
D: TRBD1

DNA: TGCGCCAGCAGCCAAGCTAGCGGGACCACAGATACGCAGTATTTT
CDR3: CASSQASGTTDTQYF
size: -
V: TRBV4-1
J: TRBJ2-3
D: TRBD2

DNA: TGTGCCAGCAGCGTAGCGACAGGGCCACTATGGGGCTACACCTTC
CDR3: CASSVATGPLWGYTF
size: -
V: TRBV9
J: TRBJ1-2
D: TRBD1

DNA: TGTGCCAGCAGTGAAAGAGTCTATAGCAATCAGCCCCAGCATTTT
CDR3: CASSERVYSNQPQHF
size: -
V: TRBV6-1
J: TRBJ1-5
D: -

DNA: TGTGCCAGTAGTATGGATGGAGGGGGCGGACTAGCCAAAAACATTCAGTACTTC
CDR3: CASSMDGGGGLAKNIQYF
size: -
V: TRBV19
J: TRBJ2-4
D: -

DNA: TGTGCCAGTACGGTGCGCCCAGGGGACACTGAAGCTTTCTTT
CDR3: CASTVRPGDTEAFF
size: -
V: TRBV19
J: TRBJ1-1
D: -

DNA: TGTGCCAGCAGTCCGGGGGGACAGGGGAATGAAAAACTGTTTTTT
CDR3: CASSPGGQGNEKLFF
size: -
V: TRBV2
J: TRBJ1-4
D: TRBD1

DNA: TGTGCCAGTAGCACCGGGACAGGGATCAACTATGGCTACACCTTC
CDR3: CASSTGTGINYGYTF
size: -
V: TRBV19
J: TRBJ1-2
D: TRBD1

DNA: TGTGCCAGCTCCCTCCACGGGGATTCACCCCTCCACTTT
CDR3: CASSLHGDSPLHF
size: -
V: TRBV18
J: TRBJ1-6
D: -

DNA: TGTGCCAGCAGTTCCCGACAGGGCTACAATGAGCAGTTCTTC
CDR3: CASSSRQGYNEQFF
size: -
V: TRBV11-2
J: TRBJ2-1
D: TRBD1

DNA: TGTGCCACCAGCCCCCTGCCAGGGAGGGGTGAAAAACTGTTTTTT
CDR3: CATSPLPGRGEKLFF
size: -
V: TRBV15
J: TRBJ1-4
D: -

DNA: TGTGCCTGGAGTGTCAGATACGAGCAGTACTTC
CDR3: CAWSVRYEQYF
size: -
V: TRBV30
J: TRBJ2-7
D: -

DNA: TGTGCCAGCAGCACGGTCGGGAACTATGGCTACACCTTC
CDR3: CASSTVGNYGYTF
size: few
V: TRBV7-9
J: TRBJ1-2
D: -

DNA: TGTGCCACCACGCGCGGGACAGGCCCCTACGAGCAGTACTTC
CDR3: CATTRGTGPYEQYF
size: -
V: TRBV6-5
J: TRBJ2-7
D: TRBD1

DNA: TGTGCCAGCAGTGGCAAGTGGTCGAGCAATCAGCCCCAGCATTTT
CDR3: CASSGKWSSNQPQHF
size: few
V: TRBV6-2/TRBV6-3
J: TRBJ1-5
D: -

DNA: TGTGCCAGCAGCTTATTTGCAGGGGGGAACACTGAAGCTTTCTTT
CDR3: CASSLFAGGNTEAFF
size: -
V: TRBV7-3
J: TRBJ1-1
D: TRBD1

DNA: TGTGCCAGCAGTTTTGACAGATATGGCTACACCTTC
CDR3: CASSFDRYGYTF
size: -
V: TRBV12-3/TRBV12-4
J: TRBJ1-2
D: -

DNA: TGTGCCTGGAGTGTATTGGGCCCTGGAAACACCATATATTTT
CDR3: CAWSVLGPGNTIYF
size: -
V: TRBV30
J: TRBJ1-3
D: -

DNA: TGTGCCAGCAGCCAAGAAGGGGTCGGACGGGCCCTCGAGCAGTACTTC
CDR3: CASSQEGVGRALEQYF
size: -
V: TRBV4-2
J: TRBJ2-7
D: -

DNA: TGTGCCTGGAGTAGACAGGGGAGCCAGCCCCAGCATTTT
CDR3: CAWSRQGSQPQHF
size: -
V: TRBV30
J: TRBJ1-5
D: TRBD1

DNA: TGTGCCACCCAGGGGAACACTGAAGCTTTCTTT
CDR3: CATQGNTEAFF
size: -
V: TRBV24-1
J: TRBJ1-1
D: -

DNA: TGTGCCAGCAGACTGGGACAATTGACTGGAAACACCATATATTTT
CDR3: CASRLGQLTGNTIYF
size: -
V: TRBV28
J: TRBJ1-3
D: -

DNA: TGTGCCAGCAGCCTGACAGGCAGCTCTGGAAACACCATATATTTT
CDR3: CASSLTGSSGNTIYF
size: -
V: TRBV6-6
J: TRBJ1-3
D: -

DNA: TGTGCCAGCAGTTCTAGCGGGGGCTACAATGAGCAGTTCTTC
CDR3: CASSSSGGYNEQFF
size: -
V: TRBV6-2/TRBV6-3
J: TRBJ2-1
D: TRBD2

DNA: TGTGCCATCAGTGATCCTGACAGAATGAACACTGAAGCTTTCTTT
CDR3: CAISDPDRMNTEAFF
size: -
V: TRBV10-3
J: TRBJ1-1
D: -

DNA: TGTGCCAGCAGTGACTGGGACAGGGGGAACTATGGCTACACCTTC
CDR3: CASSDWDRGNYGYTF
size: -
V: TRBV6-6
J: TRBJ1-2
D: TRBD1

DNA: TGTGCCAGCAGCCACTTAGGGGGCGGATACGAGCAGTACTTC
CDR3: CASSHLGGGYEQYF
size: -
V: TRBV11-2
J: TRBJ2-7
D: TRBD1

DNA: TGTGCCAGCAGCTCTAGCGGGAGGCCCTCGAACACCGGGGAGCTGTTTTTT
CDR3: CASSSSGRPSNTGELFF
size: -
V: TRBV7-9
J: TRBJ2-2
D: TRBD2